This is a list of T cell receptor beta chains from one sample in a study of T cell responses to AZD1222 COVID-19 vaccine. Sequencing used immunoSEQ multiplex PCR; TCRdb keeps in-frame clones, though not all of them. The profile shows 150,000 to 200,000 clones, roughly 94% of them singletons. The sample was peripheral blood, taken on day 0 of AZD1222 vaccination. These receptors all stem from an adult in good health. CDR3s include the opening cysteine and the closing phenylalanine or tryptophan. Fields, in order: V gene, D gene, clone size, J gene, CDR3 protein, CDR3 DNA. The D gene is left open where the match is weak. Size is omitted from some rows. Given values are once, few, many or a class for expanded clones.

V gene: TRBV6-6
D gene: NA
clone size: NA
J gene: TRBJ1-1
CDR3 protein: CATGTEAFF
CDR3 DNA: TGTGCCACCGGGACAGAAGCTTTCTTT

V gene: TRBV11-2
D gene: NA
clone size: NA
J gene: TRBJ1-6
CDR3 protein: CASSLRGGDVGSPLHF
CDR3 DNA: TGTGCCAGCAGCCTTCGGGGAGGTGATGTTGGTTCACCCCTCCACTTT

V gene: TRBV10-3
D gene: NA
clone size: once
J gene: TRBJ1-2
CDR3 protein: CATHREVNYGYTF
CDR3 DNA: TGTGCCACGCACAGGGAGGTTAACTATGGCTACACCTTC

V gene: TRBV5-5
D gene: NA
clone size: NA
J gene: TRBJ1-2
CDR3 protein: CASSLVGSPALGGYTF
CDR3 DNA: TGTGCCAGCAGCTTGGTCGGGAGCCCCGCTTTGGGTGGCTACACCTTC

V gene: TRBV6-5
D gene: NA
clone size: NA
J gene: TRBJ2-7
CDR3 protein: CASSYGQGLAYEQYF
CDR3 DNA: TGTGCCAGCAGTTACGGGCAGGGACTTGCATACGAGCAGTACTTC

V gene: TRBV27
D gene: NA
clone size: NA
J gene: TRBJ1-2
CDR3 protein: CASREGYGYTF
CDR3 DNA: TGTGCCAGCCGAGAGGGCTATGGCTACACCTTC

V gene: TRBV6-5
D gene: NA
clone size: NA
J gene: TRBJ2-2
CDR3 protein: CASRGLGREAGELFF
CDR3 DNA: TGTGCCAGCCGCGGACTTGGCAGGGAGGCCGGGGAGCTGTTTTTT

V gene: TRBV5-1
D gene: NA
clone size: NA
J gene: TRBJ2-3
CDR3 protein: CASSLQASTDTQYF
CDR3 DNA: TGCGCCAGCAGCTTACAGGCGAGCACAGATACGCAGTATTTT

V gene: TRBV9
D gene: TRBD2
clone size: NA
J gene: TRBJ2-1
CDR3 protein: CASSARAGLYNEQFF
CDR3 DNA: TGTGCCAGCAGCGCTCGAGCGGGGTTATACAATGAGCAGTTCTTC

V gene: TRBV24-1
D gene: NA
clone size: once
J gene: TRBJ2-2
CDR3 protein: CATSFTSNTGELFF
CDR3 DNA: TGTGCCACCAGTTTTACATCGAACACCGGGGAGCTGTTTTTT

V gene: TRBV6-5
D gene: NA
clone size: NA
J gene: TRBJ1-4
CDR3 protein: CASSYSSGSHNEKLFF
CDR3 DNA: TGTGCCAGCAGTTACTCTTCAGGGTCCCATAATGAAAAACTGTTTTTT